A selection of T cell receptor beta chains follows, all from one sample in a study of cytomegalovirus exposure and HLA in healthy donors. The protocol was immunoSEQ multiplex PCR, while the TCRdb copy is restricted to in-frame clones and leaves out a portion. The sample lists about 200,000 clones, roughly 82% occurring once. Material for sequencing was PBMCs. The receptors here all came from a man aged 40-49 years in good health and CMV-seropositive. The CDR3 runs from the conserved cysteine through the conserved F or W. Each record gives: CDR3 protein, V gene, CDR3 length, D gene. D genes are given only for firm matches.

CASSLVLAGTTGELFF TRBV5-1 16 TRBD2
CASSQGLAGGPQDEQFF TRBV4-1 17 TRBD2
CASSSTATSGPQETQYF TRBV28 17 TRBD2
CASSQFTGPNTEAFF TRBV4-2 15 NA
CASSYSGTRADTQYF TRBV6-5 15 TRBD2
CASSVGQGGTQPQHF TRBV7-9 15 TRBD1
CASSQDIGQVYQPQHF TRBV14 16 NA
CAISGGPNTDTQYF TRBV10-3 14 NA
CASSSPATPKNIQYF TRBV27 15 NA
CASSLDGTTSTEAFF TRBV5-1 15 NA
CASSIGGNQPQHF TRBV19 13 NA
CASRPSLGARNTEAFF TRBV7-6 16 NA
CAWTGAMAEAFF TRBV30 12 NA
CASRSPGLLYEQYF TRBV2 14 TRBD2
CASRSNRIYGYTF TRBV6-5 13 NA
CASSLQGGQPQHF TRBV7-3 13 TRBD1
CASSDRDRVTNEKLFF TRBV5-1 16 TRBD1
CASSPVEGSSYNEQFF TRBV5-1 16 NA
CSHTGQGIGDTQYF TRBV29-1 14 TRBD1
CASSFQGPFSEKLFF TRBV5-1 15 NA
CASSSGLTSYEQYF TRBV7-9 14 NA
CASSPFWASAYNEQFF TRBV2 16 NA
CASSLSGLAGGQRDTQYF TRBV5-1 18 TRBD2
CASSLEASEIPTDTQYF TRBV7-6 17 NA
CASHTPGGAQPQHF TRBV19 14 NA
CASSFRGSLYNEQFF TRBV27 15 NA
CASSPPDSLGETQYF TRBV14 15 NA
CASSSFNSPLHF TRBV7-2 12 NA
CASSEALGQGRNEQFF TRBV2 16 TRBD1
CASSLTGSDPHTQYF TRBV5-6 15 NA
CSSATWDSYNEQFF TRBV29-1 14 NA
CASSLAYGTGLYEQYF TRBV5-1 16 TRBD1
CASSPGQGGYGYTF TRBV5-1 14 TRBD1
CASSELAGGPNEQFF TRBV6-1 15 TRBD2
CAISDPSPGLAGVGADTQYF TRBV10-3 20 TRBD2
CASSEATGNGYTF TRBV6-1 13 TRBD1
CASSLDGGLWANVLTF TRBV5-1 16 NA
CASSQGASGSSYNEQFF TRBV14 17 TRBD2
CASGELGQGPSQETQYF TRBV12-5 17 TRBD1
CASKLAPEVLSYEQYF TRBV10-1 16 NA
CASSLQRDTDPGGYTF TRBV27 16 NA
CASGGQGKTGELFF TRBV2 14 TRBD1
CASSINPAGVNEQFF TRBV19 15 TRBD2
CASSGRLAGRYNEQFF TRBV6-1 16 TRBD2
CASSSDRGQPQHF TRBV6-4 13 TRBD1
CASSSIAGVRDTQYF TRBV7-9 15 TRBD2
CASSFLGDVTGELFF TRBV5-1 15 NA
CSVEDEDRRDQPQHF TRBV29-1 15 NA
CASSRSAIAGSIEQFF TRBV18 16 TRBD2